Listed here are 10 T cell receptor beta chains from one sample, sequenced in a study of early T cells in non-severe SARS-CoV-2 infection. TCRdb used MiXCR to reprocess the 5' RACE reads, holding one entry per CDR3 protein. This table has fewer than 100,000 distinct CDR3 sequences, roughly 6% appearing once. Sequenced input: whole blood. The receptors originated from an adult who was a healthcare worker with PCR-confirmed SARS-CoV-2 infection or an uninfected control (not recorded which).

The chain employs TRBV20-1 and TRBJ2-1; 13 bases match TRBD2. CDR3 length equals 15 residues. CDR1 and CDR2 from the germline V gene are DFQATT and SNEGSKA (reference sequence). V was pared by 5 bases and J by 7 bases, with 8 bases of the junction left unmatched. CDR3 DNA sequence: TGCAGTGCTTCCCGGACTAGCGGGAGCGGGAATGAGCAGTTCTTC. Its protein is CSASRTSGSGNEQFF.

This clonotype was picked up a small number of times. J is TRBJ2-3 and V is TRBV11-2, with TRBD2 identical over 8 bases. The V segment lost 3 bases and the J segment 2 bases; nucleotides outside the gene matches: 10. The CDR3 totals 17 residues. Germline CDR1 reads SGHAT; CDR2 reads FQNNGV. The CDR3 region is CASSFPGRAGVTDTQYF. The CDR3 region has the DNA TGTGCCAGCAGCTTCCCCGGGAGGGCAGGCGTCACAGATACGCAGTATTTT.

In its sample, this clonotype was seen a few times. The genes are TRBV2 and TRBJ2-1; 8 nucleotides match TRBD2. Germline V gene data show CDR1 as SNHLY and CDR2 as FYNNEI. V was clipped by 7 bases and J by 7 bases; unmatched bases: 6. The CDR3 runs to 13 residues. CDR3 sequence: CASTLAALNEQFF. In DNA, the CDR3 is TGTGCCAGCACACTAGCGGCTCTGAATGAGCAGTTCTTC.

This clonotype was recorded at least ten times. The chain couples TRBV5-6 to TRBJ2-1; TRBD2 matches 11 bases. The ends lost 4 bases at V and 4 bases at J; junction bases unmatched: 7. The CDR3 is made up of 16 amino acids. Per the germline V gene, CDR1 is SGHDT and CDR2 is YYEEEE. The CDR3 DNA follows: TGTGCCAGCAGCCGCAGGACTAGCGGGCCTTACAATGAGCAGTTCTTC. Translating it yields CASSRRTSGPYNEQFF. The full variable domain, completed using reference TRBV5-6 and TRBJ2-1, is DAGVTQSPTHLIKTRGQQVTLRCSPKSGHDTVSWYQQALGQGPQFIFQYYEEEERQRGNFPDRFSGHQFPNYSSELNVNALLLGDSALYLCASSRRTSGPYNEQFFGPGTRLTVL.

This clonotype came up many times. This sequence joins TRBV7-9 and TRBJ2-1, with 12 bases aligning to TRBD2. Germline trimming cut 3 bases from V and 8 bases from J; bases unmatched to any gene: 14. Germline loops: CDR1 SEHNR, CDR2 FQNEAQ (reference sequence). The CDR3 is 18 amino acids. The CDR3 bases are TGTGCCAGCAGCTTTAGTCCTAAGACTAGCGGGAGTTCTGATGAGCAGTTCTTC. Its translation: CASSFSPKTSGSSDEQFF.

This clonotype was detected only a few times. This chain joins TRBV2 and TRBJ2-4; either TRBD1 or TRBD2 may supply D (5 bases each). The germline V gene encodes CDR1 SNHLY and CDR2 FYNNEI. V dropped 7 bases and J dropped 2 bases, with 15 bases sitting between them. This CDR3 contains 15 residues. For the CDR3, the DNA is TGTGCCAGCACTCGGGACCTAGGGACCAAAAACATTCAGTACTTC. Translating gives CASTRDLGTKNIQYF.

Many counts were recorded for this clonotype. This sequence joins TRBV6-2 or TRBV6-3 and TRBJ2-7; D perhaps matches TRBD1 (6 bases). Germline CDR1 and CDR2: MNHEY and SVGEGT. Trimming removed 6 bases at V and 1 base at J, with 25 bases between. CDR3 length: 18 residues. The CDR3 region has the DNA TGTGCCAGCAGCCACGGAGATCGCATACAGGGAAAATCCTACGAGCAGTACTTC. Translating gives CASSHGDRIQGKSYEQYF.

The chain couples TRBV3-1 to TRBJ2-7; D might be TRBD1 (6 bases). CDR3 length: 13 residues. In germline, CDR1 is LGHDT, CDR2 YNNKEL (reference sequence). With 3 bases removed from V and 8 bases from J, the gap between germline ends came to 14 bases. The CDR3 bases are TGTGCCAGCAGCCAGATACAGGGAAGACAGCAGTACTTC. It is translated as CASSQIQGRQQYF.

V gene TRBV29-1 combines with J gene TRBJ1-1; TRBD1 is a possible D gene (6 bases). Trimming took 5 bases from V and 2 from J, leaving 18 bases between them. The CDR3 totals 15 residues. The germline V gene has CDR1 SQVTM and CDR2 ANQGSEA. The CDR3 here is CSVLHTGTINTEAFF. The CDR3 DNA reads TGCAGCGTTCTACATACCGGGACAATTAACACTGAAGCTTTCTTT.

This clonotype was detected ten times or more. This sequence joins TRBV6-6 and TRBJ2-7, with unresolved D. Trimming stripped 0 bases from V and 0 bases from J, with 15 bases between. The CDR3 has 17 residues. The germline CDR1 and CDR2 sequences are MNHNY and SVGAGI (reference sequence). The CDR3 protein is CASSYSKAMAFSYEQYF. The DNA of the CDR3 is TGTGCCAGCAGTTACTCGAAGGCCATGGCCTTCTCCTACGAGCAGTACTTC.